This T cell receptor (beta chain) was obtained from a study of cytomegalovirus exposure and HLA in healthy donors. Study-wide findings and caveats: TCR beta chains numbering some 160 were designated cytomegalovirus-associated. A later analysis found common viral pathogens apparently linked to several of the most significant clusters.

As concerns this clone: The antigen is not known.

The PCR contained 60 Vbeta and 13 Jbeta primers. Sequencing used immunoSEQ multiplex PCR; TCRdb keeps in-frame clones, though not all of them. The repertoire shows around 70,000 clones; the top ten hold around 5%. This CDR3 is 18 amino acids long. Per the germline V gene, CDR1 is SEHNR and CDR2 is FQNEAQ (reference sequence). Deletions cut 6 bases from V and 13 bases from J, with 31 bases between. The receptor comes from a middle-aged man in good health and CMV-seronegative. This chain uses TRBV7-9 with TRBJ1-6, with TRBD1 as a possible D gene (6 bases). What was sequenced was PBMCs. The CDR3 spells CASSLSHGAEDSSLPLHF. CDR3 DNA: TGTGCCAGCAGTTTGTCTCACGGAGCCGAGGACAGCAGCTTGCCCCTCCACTTT. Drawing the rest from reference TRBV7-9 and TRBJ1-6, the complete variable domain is DTGVSQNPRHKITKRGQNVTFRCDPISEHNRLYWYRQTLGQGPEFLTYFQNEAQLEKSRLLSDRFSAERPKGSFSTLEIQRTEQGDSAMYLCASSLSHGAEDSSLPLHFGNGTRLTVT.